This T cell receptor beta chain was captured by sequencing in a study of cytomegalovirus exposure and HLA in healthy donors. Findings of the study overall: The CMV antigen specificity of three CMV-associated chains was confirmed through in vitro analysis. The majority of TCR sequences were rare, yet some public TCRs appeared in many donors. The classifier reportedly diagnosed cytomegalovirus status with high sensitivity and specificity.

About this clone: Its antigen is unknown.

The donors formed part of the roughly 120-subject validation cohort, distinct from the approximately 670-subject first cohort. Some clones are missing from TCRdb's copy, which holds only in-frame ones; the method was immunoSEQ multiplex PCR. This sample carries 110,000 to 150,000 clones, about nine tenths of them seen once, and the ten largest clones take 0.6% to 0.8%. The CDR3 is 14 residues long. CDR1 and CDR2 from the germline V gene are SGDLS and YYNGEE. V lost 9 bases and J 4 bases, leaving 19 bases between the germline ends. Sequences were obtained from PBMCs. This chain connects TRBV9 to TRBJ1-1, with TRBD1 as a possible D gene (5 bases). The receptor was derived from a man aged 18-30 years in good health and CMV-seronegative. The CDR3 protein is CANPAGGSGTEAFF. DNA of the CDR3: TGTGCCAACCCGGCGGGGGGGTCTGGCACTGAAGCTTTCTTT.